The 32 T cell receptor beta chains below were found in one sample sequenced in a study of T cell responses to AZD1222 COVID-19 vaccine (dated by TCRdb to the early 2020s). Libraries were constructed by the immunoSEQ multiplex PCR assay. The source is immuneACCESS, and TCRdb retained only in-frame sequences with V and J called. Part of the clones is not carried over; for the studies checked, unresolved V genes explain less than half of this, and the remainder is unexplained. The table for this sample lists some 100,000 clones; 80% to 90% of them were counted only once. The ten largest clones add up to around 9.6% of the sample. Read against the paper, the sample's time point label means: about 28 days (+/-7) after the second vaccine dose. The sample here was peripheral blood, taken 28 days after the second AZD1222 dose. The source is an adult who received the AZD1222 COVID-19 vaccine.

Points on this clone: The junction departs from the called germline gene at one end, perhaps through a read error. V and J are TRBV5-4 and TRBJ2-7; TRBD1 matches at 8 bases. The CDR3 consists of 15 residues. Germline V gene data show CDR1 as SGHNT and CDR2 as YYREEE (reference sequence). CDR3 nucleotides: TGTGCCAGCAGCTTGGGCGGGACAGGCTCCAACGAGCAGTACTTC. Amino acid sequence: CASSLGGTGSNEQYF. Full variable domain (outside the CDR3, taken from reference TRBV5-4 and TRBJ2-7): ETGVTQSPTHLIKTRGQQVTLRCSSQSGHNTVSWYQQALGQGPQFIFQYYREEENGRGNFPPRFSGLQFPNYSSELNVNALELDDSALYLCASSLGGTGSNEQYFGPGTRLTVT.

CDR3 region: CAISESKGLTGVDGYTF. CDR3 bases: TGTGCCATCAGTGAGTCGAAGGGGCTAACAGGGGTTGATGGCTACACCTTC. The chain combines TRBV10-3 with TRBJ1-2; 7 bases are a match to TRBD1. The CDR3 length is 17 residues. Germline V CDR1 and CDR2: ENHRY, SYGVKD. V was pared by 0 bases and J by 6 bases, with 13 bases of the junction left unmatched.

The chain is built from TRBV19 and TRBJ2-4; D may be TRBD1 (5 bases). The CDR3 is 13 amino acids. Deletions cut 11 bases from V and 0 bases from J, with 11 bases between. The germline V gene has CDR1 LNHDA and CDR2 SQIVND (reference sequence). The CDR3 DNA reads TGTGCCGTATCACAGGTAGCCAAAAACATTCAGTACTTC. It yields the protein CAVSQVAKNIQYF.

The chain recombines TRBV11-1 with TRBJ1-1; D not certain. This CDR3 spans 14 amino acids. V was clipped by 4 bases and J by 4 bases, with 13 bases between them. Germline V gives CDR1 SGHAT, CDR2 FQDESV (reference sequence). The CDR3 sequence: CASSYAGWSTEAFF. The CDR3 bases are TGTGCCAGCAGCTACGCGGGGTGGAGCACTGAAGCTTTCTTT.

The J gene is TRBJ1-5, the V gene TRBV10-3; TRBD1 aligns across 8 bases. V dropped 4 bases and J dropped 0; count of bases not matched to a gene: 5. Germline-derived CDR1 and CDR2 are ENHRY and SYGVKD. The CDR3 covers 16 residues. Here the CDR3 reads CAISGGQGNSNQPQHF. The CDR3 DNA reads as TGTGCCATCAGTGGAGGACAGGGTAATAGCAATCAGCCCCAGCATTTT.

The chain is built from TRBV5-5 and TRBJ2-7; maybe TRBD2 (5 bases). The CDR3 totals 13 residues. In germline, CDR1 is SGHKS, CDR2 YYEKEE (reference sequence). Trimming took off 2 bases at V and 7 bases at J, with 13 bases between the two ends. CDR3 DNA sequence: TGTGCCAGCAGCTTTAGCGATTCGGGGGAGCAGTACTTC. This gives the protein CASSFSDSGEQYF.

This rearrangement joins TRBV9 to TRBJ1-2; weak D call: TRBD1 (5 bases). The CDR3 spans 15 residues. Germline lookup yields CDR1 SGDLS and CDR2 YYNGEE. Trimming removed 3 bases from V and 2 bases from J, with 14 bases in between. As DNA, the CDR3 is TGTGCCAGCAGCGGTAGTCCGGGGCAGAACTATGGCTACACCTTC. Translation: CASSGSPGQNYGYTF.

The chain is built from TRBV5-1 and TRBJ2-5, with D possibly TRBD1 on 6 matching bases. CDR1 SGHRS and CDR2 YFSETQ come from the germline V gene. Trimming stripped 4 bases from V and 7 bases from J, with 14 bases between. The CDR3 is 13 amino acids. The CDR3 protein is CASSPGAVRTQYF. CDR3 nucleotides: TGCGCCAGCAGCCCAGGGGCGGTCCGGACCCAGTACTTC.

The table lists this clone with a count of one. This chain connects TRBV3-1 (or the pseudogene TRBV3-2) to TRBJ1-5; TRBD1 is a possible D gene (6 bases). V gave up 0 bases and J gave up 7 bases, with 13 bases separating them. The germline V gene has CDR1 LGHDT and CDR2 YNNKEL (reference sequence). CDR3 length: 15 amino acids. The CDR3 DNA is TGTGCCAGCAGCCAAGATTTGGGGGGCGGGCAGCCCCAGCATTTT. This codes for CASSQDLGGGQPQHF.

This clone occurred once. V usage is TRBV25-1 and J usage is TRBJ2-6; 7 positions match TRBD2. The V gene's germline CDR1 is MGHDK and CDR2 SYGVNS. This CDR3 is 16 amino acids long. V gave up 3 bases and J gave up 2 bases; unmatched junction bases: 4. The CDR3 DNA sequence: TGTGCCAGCAGTGACGTGAGCGGGACTGGGGCCAACGTCCTGACTTTC. Its protein product is CASSDVSGTGANVLTF.

This clone was seen only once. This chain joins TRBV18 and TRBJ2-7; D not resolved. This CDR3 spans 14 amino acids. Per the germline V gene, CDR1 is KGHSH and CDR2 is LQKENI. Trimming cost V 3 bases and J 3 bases, with 12 bases left between them. In DNA form, the CDR3 reads TGTGCCAGCTCACCTTACACAGCAGGCTACGAGCAGTACTTC. It translates to CASSPYTAGYEQYF.

V is TRBV7-2 and J is TRBJ1-1, with TRBD1 matching over 7 bases. The CDR3 loop spans 13 amino acids. CDR1 is SGHTA, CDR2 FQGNSA, per germline. The V gene end was trimmed by 5 bases and the J gene end by 4 bases; junction bases not matched to a gene: 4. CDR3 protein: CASSLGQSTEAFF. The DNA of the CDR3 is TGTGCCAGCAGCCTGGGACAGAGCACTGAAGCTTTCTTT.

The chain is built from TRBV7-8 and TRBJ2-7; 9 bases line up with TRBD2. The CDR3 runs 15 residues. V dropped 1 base and J dropped 4; count of bases not matched to a gene: 5. Germline V lookup: CDR1 SGHVS, CDR2 FQNEAQ. The chain's CDR3 is CASSLGLAGLYEQYF. Here the CDR3 DNA reads TGTGCCAGCAGCTTAGGGCTAGCGGGATTATACGAGCAGTACTTC.

The CDR3 DNA follows: TGTGCCAGCAGTCAAAACTGGTACGAGCAGTACTTC. It is translated as CASSQNWYEQYF. V gene TRBV7-2 combines with J gene TRBJ2-7, with D uncertain. V lost 6 bases and J 4 bases, leaving 10 bases between the germline ends. CDR3 length equals 12 residues. CDR1 SGHTA and CDR2 FQGNSA come from the germline V gene.

The rearrangement joins TRBV19 to TRBJ2-1; 16 positions match TRBD2. V shed 3 bases and J 7 bases; nucleotides not matched to a gene: 6. The CDR3 contains 17 residues. CDR1 is LNHDA, CDR2 SQIVND, per germline (reference sequence). CDR3 loop: CASSISRGLAGGNEQFF. The DNA of the CDR3 is TGTGCCAGTAGTATCTCTCGGGGACTAGCGGGAGGGAATGAGCAGTTCTTC. The full variable domain, with the rest looked up from reference TRBV19 and TRBJ2-1, is DGGITQSPKYLFRKEGQNVTLSCEQNLNHDAMYWYRQDPGQGLRLIYYSQIVNDFQKGDIAEGYSVSREKKESFPLTVTSAQKNPTAFYLCASSISRGLAGGNEQFFGPGTRLTVL.

The table lists this clone with a few counts. J is TRBJ1-4 and V is TRBV14; 7 bases are a match to TRBD1. Germline CDR1 SGHDN, CDR2 FVKESK. The J segment lost 4 bases and the V segment lost 2 bases, leaving 7 bases of the junction unmatched. The CDR3 sequence is 16 residues long. The CDR3 DNA reads as TGTGCCAGCAGCCAACGGTGGCGGGACAGTAATGAAAAACTGTTTTTT. Encoded protein: CASSQRWRDSNEKLFF.

The chain combines TRBV27 with TRBJ2-7; TRBD2 might be the D (6 bases). Trimming pared 3 bases from V and 6 bases from J, leaving 9 bases between. The germline V gene has CDR1 MNHEY and CDR2 SMNVEV (reference sequence). This CDR3 spans 12 amino acids. This CDR3 reads CASSFMGGEQYF. The CDR3 DNA reads TGTGCCAGCAGTTTCATGGGGGGCGAGCAGTACTTC.

This clone was recorded a few times. V is TRBV7-9 and J is TRBJ1-1, with unresolved D. This CDR3 region has 14 residues. From germline, CDR1 is SEHNR and CDR2 FQNEAQ (reference sequence). The V end lost 2 bases, the J end lost 5 bases, and 12 bases lay between the germline ends. The CDR3 is CASSLSGFKTEAFF. CDR3 sequence (DNA): TGTGCCAGCAGCTTATCGGGCTTTAAAACTGAAGCTTTCTTT.

The rearrangement joins TRBV4-1 to TRBJ2-7, with D unresolved. CDR1 MGHRA and CDR2 YSYEKL come from the germline V gene. The CDR3 loop spans 15 amino acids. Deletions cut 0 bases from V and 3 bases from J, with 12 bases between. The DNA of the CDR3 is TGCGCCAGCAGCCAAGAAACCCTGGCACACTACGAGCAGTACTTC. Translation: CASSQETLAHYEQYF.

The rearrangement joins TRBV28 to TRBJ2-7, with D perhaps TRBD2 (6 bases). From germline, CDR1 is MDHEN and CDR2 SYDVKM. V lost 4 bases, J lost 2 bases, and 18 bases lay in between. There are 16 residues in the CDR3. Here the CDR3 DNA reads TGTGCCAGCAGTTATGTCGGGGGAGTCCGTCCCTACGAGCAGTACTTC. Amino acids: CASSYVGGVRPYEQYF.

This sequence joins TRBV11-1 and TRBJ1-3, with D hard to call. Germline values: CDR1 SGHAT, CDR2 FQDESV (reference sequence). The CDR3 length is 14 residues. V lost 5 bases and J 0 bases, leaving 8 bases between the germline ends. CDR3 loop: CASSGKNSGNTIYF. The CDR3 DNA follows: TGTGCCAGCAGCGGCAAGAACTCTGGAAACACCATATATTTT.

The chain joins TRBV5-1 to TRBJ2-7; D unresolved. The CDR3 sequence is 14 residues long. The germline V gene encodes CDR1 SGHRS and CDR2 YFSETQ. V gave up 0 bases and J gave up 0 bases, with 7 bases separating them. The CDR3 region is CASSLVTDSYEQYF. For the CDR3, the DNA is TGCGCCAGCAGCTTGGTCACGGACTCCTACGAGCAGTACTTC.

This chain links TRBV19 with TRBJ1-1, with 8 positions matching TRBD1. Germline trimming cut 5 bases from V and 4 bases from J; bases unmatched to any gene: 9. CDR1 and CDR2 (germline): LNHDA, SQIVND (reference sequence). The CDR3 covers 15 residues. CDR3 sequence (DNA): TGTGCCAGTAGTGCGTGGACAGGGTGGGGCACTGAAGCTTTCTTT. It translates to CASSAWTGWGTEAFF.

The chain uses TRBV12-3 or TRBV12-4 and TRBJ2-7, with D uncertain. V was pared by 8 bases and J by 3 bases, with 11 bases between. The CDR3 runs 12 residues. The chain's CDR3 is CASAISGYEQYF. DNA of the CDR3: TGTGCCAGCGCTATCTCGGGCTACGAGCAGTACTTC.

The V and J genes are TRBV5-1 and TRBJ1-1; 8 nucleotides line up with TRBD1. Germline V gene data show CDR1 as SGHRS and CDR2 as YFSETQ. This CDR3 is built from 14 residues. The V gene end was trimmed by 0 bases and the J gene end by 5 bases; junction bases not matched to a gene: 3. DNA for the CDR3: TGCGCCAGCAGCTTGGCAGGGGGCATGACTGAAGCTTTCTTT. It encodes CASSLAGGMTEAFF.

The chain carries TRBV5-1 and TRBJ1-6, with D possibly being TRBD1 (5 bases). V shed 0 bases and J shed 9 bases, with 10 bases lying between them. The CDR3 extends over 14 amino acids. The germline V gene encodes CDR1 SGHRS and CDR2 YFSETQ. The CDR3 sequence: CASSLGQGGSPLHF. The CDR3 bases are TGCGCCAGCAGCTTGGGGCAGGGAGGTTCACCCCTCCACTTT.

CDR3: CASSLAGHQETQYF. CDR3 DNA: TGTGCCAGCAGCTTAGCTGGCCACCAAGAGACCCAGTACTTC. The chain joins TRBV13 to TRBJ2-5; D remains ambiguous. V lost 1 base and J 0 bases, leaving 6 bases between the germline ends. CDR3 length: 14 amino acids. Looked up from germline, CDR1 is PRHDT and CDR2 is FYEKMQ (reference sequence).

This clone occurred once. The rearrangement links TRBV2 to TRBJ2-7; TRBD1 or TRBD2 may be the D gene (5 bases each). The CDR3 runs to 15 residues. V lost 7 bases and J lost 2, with 18 bases in between. CDR1 is SNHLY, CDR2 FYNNEI, per germline. This chain's CDR3 is CASIESWDEPYEQYF. CDR3 bases: TGTGCCAGCATCGAGAGCTGGGACGAACCCTACGAGCAGTACTTC. Supplemented by reference TRBV2 and TRBJ2-7, the full variable domain reads EPEVTQTPSHQVTQMGQEVILRCVPISNHLYFYWYRQILGQKVEFLVSFYNNEISEKSEIFDDQFSVERPDGSNFTLKIRSTKLEDSAMYFCASIESWDEPYEQYFGPGTRLTVT.

The chain uses TRBV7-9 and TRBJ1-5; no reliable D call. The germline gives CDR1 SEHNR, CDR2 FQNEAQ (reference sequence). Trimming pared 5 bases from V and 5 bases from J, leaving 10 bases between. The CDR3 length is 13 residues. The CDR3 DNA follows: TGTGCCAGCAGCCGGTACGGAGATCAGCCCCAGCATTTT. Translating it yields CASSRYGDQPQHF.

The chain couples TRBV27 to TRBJ1-2, with TRBD1 matching over 7 bases. V gave up 11 bases and J gave up 9 bases; unmatched junction bases: 9. The CDR3 loop spans 11 amino acids. Germline V gene data show CDR1 as MNHEY and CDR2 as SMNVEV (reference sequence). CDR3 DNA: TGTGCCCCGAGGGACAGACACCGCTACACCTTC. This codes for CAPRDRHRYTF.

This clone is a singleton in its sample. V and J are TRBV4-3 and TRBJ1-3, with 12 bases matching TRBD1. V lost 0 bases to trimming and J lost 16 bases; unmatched junction nucleotides: 13. The CDR3 runs to 16 residues. The germline CDR1 and CDR2 sequences are LGHNA and YSLEER. CDR3 region: CASSQDIGTGGSKRYF. The CDR3 DNA is TGCGCCAGCAGCCAAGATATCGGGACAGGGGGCTCCAAGCGGTATTTT.

As to this clone: The same CDR3 arises from other DNA sequences in this sample as well. The V and J genes are TRBV5-4 and TRBJ2-1, with D possibly matching TRBD2 (5 bases). Germline V gene lookup returns CDR1 SGHNT and CDR2 YYREEE (reference sequence). The CDR3 spans 11 residues. Trimming removed 1 base from V and 9 bases from J, with 5 bases in between. The CDR3 loop reads CASSLRGEQFF. CDR3 sequence (DNA): TGTGCCAGCAGCTTGCGGGGTGAGCAGTTCTTC.